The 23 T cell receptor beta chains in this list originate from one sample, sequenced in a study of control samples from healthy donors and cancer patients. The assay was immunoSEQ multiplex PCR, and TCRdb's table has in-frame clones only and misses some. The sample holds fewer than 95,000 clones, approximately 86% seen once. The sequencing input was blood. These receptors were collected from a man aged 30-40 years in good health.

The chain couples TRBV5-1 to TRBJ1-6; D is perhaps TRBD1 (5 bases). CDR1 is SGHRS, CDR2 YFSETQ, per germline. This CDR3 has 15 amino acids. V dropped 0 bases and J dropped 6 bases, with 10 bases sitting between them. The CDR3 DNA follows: TGCGCCAGCAGCTTGGGGACAACCCTTAATTCACCCCTCCACTTT. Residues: CASSLGTTLNSPLHF.

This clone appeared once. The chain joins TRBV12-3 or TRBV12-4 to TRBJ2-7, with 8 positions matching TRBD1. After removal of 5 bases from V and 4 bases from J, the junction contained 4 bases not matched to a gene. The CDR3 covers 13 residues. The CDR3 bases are TGTGCCAGCAGTATCGGACAGGGTTACGAGCAGTACTTC. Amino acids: CASSIGQGYEQYF.

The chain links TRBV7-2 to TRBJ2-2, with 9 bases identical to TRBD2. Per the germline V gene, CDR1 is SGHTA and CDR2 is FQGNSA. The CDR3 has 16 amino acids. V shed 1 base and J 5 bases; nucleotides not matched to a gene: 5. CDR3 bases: TGTGCCAGCAGCTTAGTGGCTAGCGGGGTGACCGGGGAGCTGTTTTTT. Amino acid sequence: CASSLVASGVTGELFF.

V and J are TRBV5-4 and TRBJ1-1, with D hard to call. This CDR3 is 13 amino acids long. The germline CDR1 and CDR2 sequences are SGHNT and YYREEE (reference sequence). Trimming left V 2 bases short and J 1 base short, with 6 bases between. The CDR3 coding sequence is TGTGCCAGCAGCTTTGGACGGAACACTGAAGCTTTCTTT. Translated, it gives CASSFGRNTEAFF.

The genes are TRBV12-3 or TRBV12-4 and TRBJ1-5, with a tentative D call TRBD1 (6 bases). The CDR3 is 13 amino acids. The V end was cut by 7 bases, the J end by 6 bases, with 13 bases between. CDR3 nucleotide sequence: TGTGCCAGCACCCTAGGGGGGGGTCAGCCCCAGCATTTT. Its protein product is CASTLGGGQPQHF.

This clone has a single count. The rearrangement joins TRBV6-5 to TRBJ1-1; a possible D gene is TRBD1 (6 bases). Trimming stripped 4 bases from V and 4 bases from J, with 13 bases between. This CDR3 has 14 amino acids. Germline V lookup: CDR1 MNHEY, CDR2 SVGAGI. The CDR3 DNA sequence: TGTGCCAGCAGTTTACAGGGAACATCCACTGAAGCTTTCTTT. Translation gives CASSLQGTSTEAFF.

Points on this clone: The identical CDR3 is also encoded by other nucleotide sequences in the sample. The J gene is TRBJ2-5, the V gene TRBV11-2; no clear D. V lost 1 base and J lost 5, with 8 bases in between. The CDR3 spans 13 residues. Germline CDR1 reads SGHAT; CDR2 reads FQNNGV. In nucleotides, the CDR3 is TGTGCCAGCAGCTTAGGTTTGGGCGAGACCCAGTACTTC. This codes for CASSLGLGETQYF.

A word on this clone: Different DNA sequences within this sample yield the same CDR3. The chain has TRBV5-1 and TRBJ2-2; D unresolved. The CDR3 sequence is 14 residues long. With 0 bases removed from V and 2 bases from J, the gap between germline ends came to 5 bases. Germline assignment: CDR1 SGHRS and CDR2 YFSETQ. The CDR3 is CASSLGANTGELFF. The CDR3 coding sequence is TGCGCCAGCAGCTTGGGTGCTAACACCGGGGAGCTGTTTTTT. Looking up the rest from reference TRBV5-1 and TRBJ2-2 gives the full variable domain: KAGVTQTPRYLIKTRGQQVTLSCSPISGHRSVSWYQQTPGQGLQFLFEYFSETQRNKGNFPGRFSGRQFSNSRSEMNVSTLELGDSALYLCASSLGANTGELFFGEGSRLTVL.

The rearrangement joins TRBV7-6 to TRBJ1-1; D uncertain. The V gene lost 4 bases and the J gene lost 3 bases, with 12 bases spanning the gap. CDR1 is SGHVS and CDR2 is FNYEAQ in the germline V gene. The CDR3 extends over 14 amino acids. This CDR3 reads CASSSDLADTEAFF. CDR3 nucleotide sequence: TGTGCCAGCAGCTCGGACCTCGCCGACACTGAAGCTTTCTTT.

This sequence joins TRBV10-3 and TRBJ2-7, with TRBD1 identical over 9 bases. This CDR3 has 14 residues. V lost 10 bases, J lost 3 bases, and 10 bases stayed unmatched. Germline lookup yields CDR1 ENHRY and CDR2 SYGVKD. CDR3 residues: CATRQGGRGYEQYF. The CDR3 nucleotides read TGTGCCACTCGACAGGGGGGTAGGGGCTACGAGCAGTACTTC.

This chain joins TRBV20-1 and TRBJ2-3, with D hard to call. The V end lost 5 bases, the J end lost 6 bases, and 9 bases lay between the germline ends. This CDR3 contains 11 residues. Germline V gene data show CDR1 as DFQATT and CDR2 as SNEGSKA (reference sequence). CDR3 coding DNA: TGCAGTGCTCCCCTGGGGGATACGCAGTATTTT. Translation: CSAPLGDTQYF.

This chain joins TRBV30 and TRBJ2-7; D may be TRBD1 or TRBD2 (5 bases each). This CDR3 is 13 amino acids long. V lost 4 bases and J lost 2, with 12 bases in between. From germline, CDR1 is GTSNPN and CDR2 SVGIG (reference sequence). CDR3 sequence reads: CAWNRDLAYEQYF. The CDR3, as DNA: TGTGCCTGGAACCGGGACCTTGCCTACGAGCAGTACTTC.

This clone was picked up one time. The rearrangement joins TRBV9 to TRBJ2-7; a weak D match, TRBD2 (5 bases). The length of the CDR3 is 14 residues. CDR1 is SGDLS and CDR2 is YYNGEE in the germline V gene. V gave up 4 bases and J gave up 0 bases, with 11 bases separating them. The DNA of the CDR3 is TGTGCCAGCAGCCTATCAGGACTCTCCTACGAGCAGTACTTC. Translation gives CASSLSGLSYEQYF. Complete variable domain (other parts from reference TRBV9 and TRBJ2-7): DSGVTQTPKHLITATGQRVTLRCSPRSGDLSVYWYQQSLDQGLQFLIQYYNGEERAKGNILERFSAQQFPDLHSELNLSSLELGDSALYFCASSLSGLSYEQYFGPGTRLTVT.

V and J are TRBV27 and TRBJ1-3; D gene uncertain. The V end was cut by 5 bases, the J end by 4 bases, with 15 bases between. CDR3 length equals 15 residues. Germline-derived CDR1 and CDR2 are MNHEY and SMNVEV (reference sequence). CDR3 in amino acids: CASSRAGPSGNTIYF. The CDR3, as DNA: TGTGCCAGCAGTCGTGCGGGCCCTTCGGGAAACACCATATATTTT.

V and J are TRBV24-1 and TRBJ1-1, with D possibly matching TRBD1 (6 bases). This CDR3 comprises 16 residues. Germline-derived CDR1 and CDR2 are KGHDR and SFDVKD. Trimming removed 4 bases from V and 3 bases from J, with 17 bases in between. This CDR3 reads CATSDPRSSGDTEAFF. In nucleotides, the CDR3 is TGTGCCACCAGTGACCCCCGCAGTTCAGGGGACACTGAAGCTTTCTTT.

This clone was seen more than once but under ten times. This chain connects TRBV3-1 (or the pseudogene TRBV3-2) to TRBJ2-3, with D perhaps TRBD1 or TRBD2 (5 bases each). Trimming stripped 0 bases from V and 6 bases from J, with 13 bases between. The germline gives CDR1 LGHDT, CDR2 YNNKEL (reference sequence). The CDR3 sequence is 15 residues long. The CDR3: CASSQDGTQLDTQYF. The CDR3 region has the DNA TGTGCCAGCAGCCAAGACGGGACCCAGCTGGATACGCAGTATTTT.

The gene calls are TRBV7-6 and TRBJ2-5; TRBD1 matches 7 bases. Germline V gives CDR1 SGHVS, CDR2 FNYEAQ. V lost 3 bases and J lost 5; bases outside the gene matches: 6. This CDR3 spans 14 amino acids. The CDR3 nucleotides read TGTGCCAGCAGCTTCGGGACAGTAACCGAGACCCAGTACTTC. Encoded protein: CASSFGTVTETQYF. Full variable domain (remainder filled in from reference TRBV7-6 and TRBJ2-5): GAGVSQSPRYKVTKRGQDVALRCDPISGHVSLYWYRQALGQGPEFLTYFNYEAQQDKSGLPNDRFSAERPEGSISTLTIQRTEQRDSAMYRCASSFGTVTETQYFGPGTRLLVL.

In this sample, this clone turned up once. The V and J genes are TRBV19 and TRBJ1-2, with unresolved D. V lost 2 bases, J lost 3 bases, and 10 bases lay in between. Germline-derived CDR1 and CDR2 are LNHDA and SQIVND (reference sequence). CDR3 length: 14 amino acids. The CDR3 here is CASSIRGSDYGYTF. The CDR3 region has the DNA TGTGCCAGTAGTATACGAGGGAGCGACTATGGCTACACCTTC.

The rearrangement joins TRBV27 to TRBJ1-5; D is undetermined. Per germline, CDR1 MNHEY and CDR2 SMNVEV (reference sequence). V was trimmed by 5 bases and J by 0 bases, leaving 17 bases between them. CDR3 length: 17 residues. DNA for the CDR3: TGTGCCAGCAGTGCTGTGTGGGAACGGTATAGCAATCAGCCCCAGCATTTT. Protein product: CASSAVWERYSNQPQHF.

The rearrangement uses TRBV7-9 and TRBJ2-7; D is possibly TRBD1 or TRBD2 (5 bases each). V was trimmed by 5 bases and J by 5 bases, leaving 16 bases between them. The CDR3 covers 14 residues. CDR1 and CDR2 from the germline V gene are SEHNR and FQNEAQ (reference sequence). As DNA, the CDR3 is TGTGCCAGCAGCAAAAGGGTCTTGGGGGACGAGCAGTACTTC. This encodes CASSKRVLGDEQYF.

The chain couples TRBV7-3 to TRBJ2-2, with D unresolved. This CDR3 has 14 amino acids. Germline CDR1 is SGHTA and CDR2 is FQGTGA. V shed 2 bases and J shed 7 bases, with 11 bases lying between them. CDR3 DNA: TGTGCCAGCAGCTTAGATGGGGAAGTCGGGGAGCTGTTTTTT. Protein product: CASSLDGEVGELFF.

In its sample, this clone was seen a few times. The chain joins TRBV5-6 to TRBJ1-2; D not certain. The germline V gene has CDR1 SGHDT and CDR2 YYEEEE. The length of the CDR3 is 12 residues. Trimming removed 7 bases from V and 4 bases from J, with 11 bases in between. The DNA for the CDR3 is TGTGCCAGCGTTGGGGTGGGCTATGGCTACACCTTC. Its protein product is CASVGVGYGYTF.

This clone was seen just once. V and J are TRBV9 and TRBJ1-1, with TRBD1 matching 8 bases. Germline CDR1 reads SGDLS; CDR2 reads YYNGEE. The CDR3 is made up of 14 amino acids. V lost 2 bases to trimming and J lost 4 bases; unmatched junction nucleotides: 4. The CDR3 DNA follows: TGTGCCAGCAGCGTGGGACAGGCAGTCACTGAAGCTTTCTTT. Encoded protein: CASSVGQAVTEAFF.